Listed here are 2 T cell receptor beta chains from one sample, sequenced in a study of T cell changes during pregnancy in multiple sclerosis (dated by TCRdb to the late 2010s). To prepare the library, the immunoSEQ multiplex PCR assay was applied. TCRdb re-hosts the immuneACCESS table, in-frame sequences only. Its copies lack some clones; in the studies checked, an unresolved V gene accounts for under half of them, and the cause for the rest is not known. Within this sample are about 57,000 clones, with about 88% of them counted one time only. Under 0.45% of the sample is held by the ten biggest clonotypes. Source: CD4+ T cells from peripheral blood mononuclear cells, taken in the third trimester of pregnancy. These receptors originate from a female donor with multiple sclerosis, enrolled in a pregnancy study.

The chain uses TRBV30 and TRBJ2-1; D may be TRBD1 (5 bases). V was pared by 3 bases and J by 6 bases, with 15 bases between. This CDR3 spans 14 amino acids. CDR1 and CDR2 from the germline V gene are GTSNPN and SVGIG (reference sequence). The CDR3 is CAWSQGPPINEQFF. The CDR3 coding sequence is TGTGCCTGGAGCCAGGGCCCTCCTATCAATGAGCAGTTCTTC.

The rearrangement joins TRBV2 to TRBJ1-5, with a weak D call TRBD1 (5 bases). Germline V gene data show CDR1 as SNHLY and CDR2 as FYNNEI. Deletions cut 6 bases from V and 1 base from J, with 10 bases between. This CDR3 contains 14 residues. CDR3 protein: CASRGDSSNQPQHF. The CDR3 bases are TGTGCCAGCAGAGGGGATTCGAGCAATCAGCCCCAGCATTTT. The whole variable domain, remainder taken from reference TRBV2 and TRBJ1-5, is EPEVTQTPSHQVTQMGQEVILRCVPISNHLYFYWYRQILGQKVEFLVSFYNNEISEKSEIFDDQFSVERPDGSNFTLKIRSTKLEDSAMYFCASRGDSSNQPQHFGDGTRLSIL.